The sequence of this T cell receptor (beta chain) was determined in a study of metastatic and nonmetastatic thyroid tumors. Study outcomes and limitations: In blood and tumor, TCR beta diversity was reportedly significantly higher in malignant thyroid tumors than in benign nodules.

Original methodology: CDR3 was compared across clinicopathological groups, and the resulting differences were used to build a distant-metastasis classifier for papillary thyroid cancer. Using MiXCR, TCRdb reanalyzed the PCR reads. The V and J calls and clone size are TCRdb's, not the authors'. The sample includes 40,000 or so clones, 17% of them seen just once. Concerning this clone: Its target is not known. A single base separates this from a much larger clone, so it may be a read error.

Each patient went into thyroid surgery without having received any treatment. Specimen: tumor tissue. This sequence originates from a female donor with papillary thyroid cancer or a benign thyroid nodule (not recorded which). Some clones in this sample may be carry-over from other donors' samples.

CDR3 coding DNA: TGCACCAGCAACCCGGATGGGCTAGCGGGTGTGTCCTACAATGAGCAGTTCTTC. It encodes CTSNPDGLAGVSYNEQFF. The chain joins TRBV5-1 to TRBJ2-1, with 8 bases that match TRBD2. The CDR3 spans 18 residues. The V gene's germline CDR1 is SGHRS and CDR2 YFSETQ.